Listed here are 31 T cell receptor beta chains from one sample, sequenced in a study of neurological immune-mediated disorders. TCRdb used MiXCR to reprocess the 5' RACE reads, holding one entry per CDR3 protein. The data show around 69,000 distinct CDR3 sequences, 3.5% to 5% seen once. The sample was PBMCs. These receptors were taken from a man in his thirties or forties with multiple sclerosis.

This clonotype came up many times. This sequence joins TRBV5-1 and TRBJ2-1; no clear D gene. Per germline, CDR1 SGHRS and CDR2 YFSETQ. This CDR3 has 15 residues. The V gene lost 0 bases and the J gene lost 1 base, with 8 bases spanning the gap. CDR3 sequence (DNA): TGCGCCAGCAGCTTGGAAATAGGGTCCTACAATGAGCAGTTCTTC. This gives the protein CASSLEIGSYNEQFF.

This clonotype came up many times. The chain employs TRBV5-1 and TRBJ1-2; perhaps TRBD1 as D (6 bases). The germline gives CDR1 SGHRS, CDR2 YFSETQ. This CDR3 has 14 residues. V was trimmed by 5 bases and J by 5 bases, leaving 16 bases between them. The CDR3 nucleotides read TGCGCCAGCAGTCTCTGGACAGATCGATATGGCTACACCTTC. Translated, it gives CASSLWTDRYGYTF.

This clonotype was counted at least ten times. The V gene is TRBV20-1, the J gene TRBJ1-1; maybe TRBD1 (6 bases). The CDR3 has 17 residues. Germline V lookup: CDR1 DFQATT, CDR2 SNEGSKA (reference sequence). Trimming removed 1 base from V and 1 base from J, with 19 bases in between. This chain's CDR3 is CSARVNSQGRKNTEAFF. The CDR3 coding sequence is TGCAGTGCTAGAGTCAACTCGCAGGGGCGGAAGAACACTGAAGCTTTCTTT.

This clonotype was observed many times. CDR3 in amino acids: CASSVVQKGNTDTQYF. The CDR3 DNA reads as TGTGCCAGCAGCGTAGTCCAGAAAGGAAACACAGATACGCAGTATTTT. The chain recombines TRBV9 with TRBJ2-3; D call uncertain. Trimming cost V 0 bases and J 2 bases, with 13 bases left between them. CDR1 is SGDLS, CDR2 YYNGEE, per germline. The CDR3 sequence is 16 residues long.

Ten or more counts support this clonotype. V and J are TRBV7-9 and TRBJ2-7; D perhaps matches TRBD1 (6 bases). The CDR3 runs 14 residues. V was pared by 5 bases and J by 0 bases, with 11 bases between. From germline, CDR1 is SEHNR and CDR2 FQNEAQ (reference sequence). CDR3 bases: TGTGCCAGCAGCCCGGGACACATCTCCTACGAGCAGTACTTC. It encodes CASSPGHISYEQYF.

This clonotype occurred many times. This chain uses TRBV29-1 with TRBJ2-1; 13 nucleotides match TRBD2. Germline V gene data show CDR1 as SQVTM and CDR2 as ANQGSEA. After removal of 4 bases from V and 1 base from J, the junction contained 13 bases not matched to a gene. The CDR3 is made up of 19 amino acids. The CDR3 DNA sequence: TGCAGCGTTGGGGACCAACTAGCGGGGGGGGTAAGATCCTACAATGAGCAGTTCTTC. It specifies CSVGDQLAGGVRSYNEQFF.

This clonotype was seen repeatedly, ten times or more. The chain links TRBV20-1 to TRBJ1-2; 7 bases fit TRBD1. J lost 5 bases, V lost 1 base, and 4 bases had no gene match. Germline CDR1 reads DFQATT; CDR2 reads SNEGSKA (reference sequence). The CDR3 extends over 13 amino acids. CDR3 coding DNA: TGCAGTGCTAGAGGGGACAGCCAGTATGGCTACACCTTC. This sequence encodes CSARGDSQYGYTF.

This clonotype was seen ten or more times. Written as DNA, the CDR3 is TGCGCCAGCAGCTTGGGAGGCAGGGGAGGAGACCACGACAATGAGCAGTTCTTC. Translated, it gives CASSLGGRGGDHDNEQFF. The chain joins TRBV5-1 to TRBJ2-1; D may be TRBD1 or TRBD2 (6 bases each). The CDR3 loop spans 18 amino acids. Deletions cut 0 bases from V and 5 bases from J, with 21 bases between. Germline V lookup: CDR1 SGHRS, CDR2 YFSETQ.

This clonotype was counted at least ten times. The chain has TRBV29-1 and TRBJ2-3; D gene unclear. This CDR3 has 15 amino acids. V gave up 1 base and J gave up 1 base, with 12 bases separating them. Germline loops: CDR1 SQVTM, CDR2 ANQGSEA. The CDR3 bases are TGCAGCGTTGAAGCCCACCTTAAGGGCACAGATACGCAGTATTTT. Protein: CSVEAHLKGTDTQYF.

This clonotype was seen more than once but under ten times. The chain uses TRBV9 and TRBJ2-6; 9 bases fit TRBD2. The CDR3 has 17 residues. The germline V gene encodes CDR1 SGDLS and CDR2 YYNGEE. V trimming: 3 bases; J trimming: 1 base; junction bases outside the gene matches: 5. CDR3 nucleotides: TGTGCCAGCAGCGCCTCCGCGGGGGGGTCTGGGGCCAACGTCCTGACTTTC. It is translated as CASSASAGGSGANVLTF.

This clonotype was seen ten or more times. V usage is TRBV5-1 and J usage is TRBJ1-1; maybe TRBD1 (6 bases). Trimming left V 5 bases short and J 4 bases short, with 18 bases between. This CDR3 comprises 15 residues. Per the germline V gene, CDR1 is SGHRS and CDR2 is YFSETQ. The CDR3 reads CASSEMVQGVTEAFF. CDR3 DNA: TGCGCCAGCAGTGAGATGGTACAGGGTGTCACTGAAGCTTTCTTT. The variable domain in full, with the rest retrieved from reference TRBV5-1 and TRBJ1-1, is KAGVTQTPRYLIKTRGQQVTLSCSPISGHRSVSWYQQTPGQGLQFLFEYFSETQRNKGNFPGRFSGRQFSNSRSEMNVSTLELGDSALYLCASSEMVQGVTEAFFGQGTRLTVV.

A few counts support this clonotype. This sequence joins TRBV30 and TRBJ1-2, with D tentatively TRBD1 (5 bases). The germline V gene has CDR1 GTSNPN and CDR2 SVGIG (reference sequence). CDR3 length: 17 residues. Deletions cut 0 bases from V and 0 bases from J, with 17 bases between. CDR3 sequence reads: CAWSVLPGTASNYGYTF. The CDR3, as DNA: TGTGCCTGGAGTGTACTCCCTGGGACCGCTTCTAACTATGGCTACACCTTC.

This clonotype came up many times. V gene TRBV7-8 combines with J gene TRBJ1-1, with a possible D match to TRBD1 (5 bases). This CDR3 spans 14 amino acids. V was pared by 0 bases and J by 8 bases, with 13 bases between. Per the germline V gene, CDR1 is SGHVS and CDR2 is FQNEAQ. This CDR3 is CASSLAHRGSEAFF. The CDR3 DNA reads TGTGCCAGCAGCTTAGCCCATCGGGGGTCAGAAGCTTTCTTT.

The chain employs TRBV4-1 and TRBJ1-1; a possible D gene is TRBD1 (5 bases). Trimming stripped 0 bases from V and 0 bases from J, with 14 bases between. The CDR3 has 17 amino acids. Germline loops: CDR1 MGHRA, CDR2 YSYEKL. In DNA, the CDR3 is TGCGCCAGCAGCCAAGAAAGGGGCCCGAGATTGAACACTGAAGCTTTCTTT. Its protein is CASSQERGPRLNTEAFF.

This clonotype appeared a few times. V usage is TRBV20-1 and J usage is TRBJ1-6; 7 nucleotides match TRBD1. V gave up 2 bases and J gave up 7 bases; unmatched junction bases: 5. The CDR3 length is 14 residues. Germline values: CDR1 DFQATT, CDR2 SNEGSKA (reference sequence). The chain's CDR3 is CSARSGTANSPLHF. CDR3 bases: TGCAGTGCTAGATCCGGGACAGCGAATTCACCCCTCCACTTT.

This clonotype was seen at least ten times. This chain connects TRBV9 to TRBJ1-5, with 7 bases that match TRBD1. This CDR3 region has 15 residues. From germline, CDR1 is SGDLS and CDR2 YYNGEE. With V trimmed by 0 bases and J by 5 bases, 5 bases remained unmatched. The CDR3 coding sequence is TGTGCCAGCAGCGTAGGAGGGGGCGCGCATCAGCCCCAGCATTTT. This encodes CASSVGGGAHQPQHF.

This clonotype was detected many times. The chain couples TRBV20-1 to TRBJ1-1, with D possibly matching TRBD1 (5 bases). In germline, CDR1 is DFQATT, CDR2 SNEGSKA (reference sequence). The V and J ends lost 0 bases and 6 bases respectively, with 8 bases between them. The length of the CDR3 is 12 residues. This CDR3 is CSARDRAPEAFF. The CDR3 DNA follows: TGCAGTGCTAGAGACAGGGCCCCTGAAGCTTTCTTT.

The chain is built from TRBV20-1 and TRBJ2-2; D is ambiguous. The germline CDR1 and CDR2 sequences are DFQATT and SNEGSKA (reference sequence). This CDR3 is 13 amino acids long. Trimming pared 1 base from V and 0 bases from J, leaving 3 bases between. CDR3 bases: TGCAGTGCTAGAGGACCGAACACCGGGGAGCTGTTTTTT. Translation: CSARGPNTGELFF.

There are a few counts of this clonotype. The gene calls are TRBV20-1 and TRBJ1-1; unclear D gene. From germline, CDR1 is DFQATT and CDR2 SNEGSKA (reference sequence). V shed 5 bases and J shed 1 base, with 2 bases lying between them. This CDR3 is built from 10 residues. Here the CDR3 DNA reads TGCAGTGCTGGGAACACTGAAGCTTTCTTT. Translated: CSAGNTEAFF.

The rearrangement links TRBV9 to TRBJ1-2; 8 bases fit TRBD1. Germline V gene sequence: CDR1 SGDLS, CDR2 YYNGEE. The CDR3 consists of 14 residues. V lost 0 bases to trimming and J lost 5 bases; unmatched junction nucleotides: 3. CDR3 loop: CASSVDQGAYGYTF. CDR3 nucleotides: TGTGCCAGCAGCGTAGATCAGGGGGCTTATGGCTACACCTTC. The variable domain in full, completed from reference TRBV9 and TRBJ1-2, reads DSGVTQTPKHLITATGQRVTLRCSPRSGDLSVYWYQQSLDQGLQFLIQYYNGEERAKGNILERFSAQQFPDLHSELNLSSLELGDSALYFCASSVDQGAYGYTFGSGTRLTVV.

This clonotype appeared many times. The chain uses TRBV29-1 and TRBJ2-3, with TRBD1 identical over 12 bases. Trimming removed 3 bases from V and 4 bases from J; junction bases left unmatched: 5. Germline-derived CDR1 and CDR2 are SQVTM and ANQGSEA. This CDR3 spans 15 amino acids. This chain's CDR3 is CSVEEGQGAADTQYF. The CDR3 coding sequence is TGCAGCGTTGAGGAGGGACAGGGGGCAGCAGATACGCAGTATTTT.

This clonotype has at least ten counts. The chain carries TRBV9 and TRBJ2-3; TRBD2 matches at 9 bases. CDR1 and CDR2 from the germline V gene are SGDLS and YYNGEE. The ends lost 2 bases at V and 4 bases at J; junction bases unmatched: 5. The length of the CDR3 is 15 residues. This CDR3 is CASSVRGLAPDTQYF. In DNA, the CDR3 is TGTGCCAGCAGCGTGAGGGGACTAGCCCCAGATACGCAGTATTTT.

This clonotype appeared many times. The V call is TRBV5-1, the J call TRBJ2-3; 9 bases match TRBD1. Trimming cost V 4 bases and J 5 bases; bases outside gene matches: 5. The germline CDR1 and CDR2 sequences are SGHRS and YFSETQ. The CDR3 length is 14 residues. The CDR3 DNA reads TGCGCCAGCAGCCCACAGGGGGCTAAAGATACGCAGTATTTT. Translation gives CASSPQGAKDTQYF. Full variable domain (rest looked up from reference TRBV5-1 and TRBJ2-3): KAGVTQTPRYLIKTRGQQVTLSCSPISGHRSVSWYQQTPGQGLQFLFEYFSETQRNKGNFPGRFSGRQFSNSRSEMNVSTLELGDSALYLCASSPQGAKDTQYFGPGTRLTVL.

This sequence joins TRBV5-1 and TRBJ1-1, with no clear D. V lost 0 bases and J lost 3, with 15 bases in between. Germline CDR1 reads SGHRS; CDR2 reads YFSETQ. The CDR3 loop spans 16 amino acids. The CDR3, as DNA: TGCGCCAGCAGCTTGGAGGAATGGAAAGGAGACACTGAAGCTTTCTTT. It yields the protein CASSLEEWKGDTEAFF. Using reference TRBV5-1 and TRBJ1-1 for the parts outside the CDR3, the full variable domain is KAGVTQTPRYLIKTRGQQVTLSCSPISGHRSVSWYQQTPGQGLQFLFEYFSETQRNKGNFPGRFSGRQFSNSRSEMNVSTLELGDSALYLCASSLEEWKGDTEAFFGQGTRLTVV.

This clonotype showed up many times. V is TRBV24-1 and J is TRBJ2-5; TRBD1 might be the D (5 bases). The CDR3 has 15 amino acids. V dropped 4 bases and J dropped 5 bases, with 16 bases sitting between them. Looked up from germline, CDR1 is KGHDR and CDR2 is SFDVKD. CDR3 sequence reads: CATSDPHRSTETQYF. Here the CDR3 DNA reads TGTGCCACCAGTGACCCCCACAGGAGTACGGAGACCCAGTACTTC.

The V call is TRBV12-3 or TRBV12-4, the J call TRBJ1-2; D not resolved. V was pared by 7 bases and J by 5 bases, with 20 bases between. This CDR3 spans 15 amino acids. The DNA for the CDR3 is TGTGCCAGCACTCCCGTCCCGGCAGGACGGTATGGCTACACCTTC. This sequence encodes CASTPVPAGRYGYTF.

Ten or more counts support this clonotype. J is TRBJ2-1 and V is TRBV6-1; the match to TRBD1 covers 8 bases. The CDR3 has 15 residues. The germline V gene encodes CDR1 MNHNS and CDR2 SASEGT. V was pared by 3 bases and J by 8 bases, with 9 bases of the junction left unmatched. CDR3: CASSDGLTGGHEQFF. The CDR3 nucleotides read TGTGCCAGCAGTGACGGCTTAACAGGGGGGCATGAGCAGTTCTTC.

Many counts were recorded for this clonotype. V is TRBV20-1 and J is TRBJ2-5, with 9 positions matching TRBD2. The J segment lost 5 bases and the V segment lost 2 bases, leaving 6 bases of the junction unmatched. The CDR3 spans 14 residues. CDR1 DFQATT and CDR2 SNEGSKA come from the germline V gene (reference sequence). Written as DNA, the CDR3 is TGCAGTGCTAGACTCGCGGGGGGGCTCGAGACCCAGTACTTC. The encoded protein is CSARLAGGLETQYF.

This clonotype was detected ten times or more. The chain links TRBV5-1 to TRBJ1-2; D perhaps matches TRBD1 (5 bases). The CDR3 has 14 residues. Germline V lookup: CDR1 SGHRS, CDR2 YFSETQ. Trimming left V 4 bases short and J 1 base short, with 11 bases between. CDR3 residues: CASSPRGVNYGYTF. CDR3 coding DNA: TGCGCCAGCAGCCCAAGGGGAGTTAACTATGGCTACACCTTC.

This clonotype was detected many times. The J gene is TRBJ1-1, the V gene TRBV5-1; maybe TRBD1 (6 bases). This CDR3 has 13 residues. Trimming took off 5 bases at V and 2 bases at J, with 10 bases between the two ends. Per the germline V gene, CDR1 is SGHRS and CDR2 is YFSETQ. CDR3 loop: CASRDRLNTEAFF. As DNA, the CDR3 is TGCGCCAGCAGGGACAGACTAAACACTGAAGCTTTCTTT.

This clonotype was recorded many times. V is TRBV6-5 and J is TRBJ2-2, with 8 nucleotides matching TRBD1. This CDR3 is 16 amino acids long. Germline CDR1 is MNHEY and CDR2 is SVGAGI. Trimming took 5 bases from V and 7 from J; bases not matched to a gene: 12. This CDR3 is CASSPPWTGSDGELFF. CDR3 DNA: TGTGCCAGCAGTCCCCCCTGGACAGGGTCGGACGGGGAGCTGTTTTTT.